A selection of T cell receptor beta chains follows, all from one sample in a study of blood T cell repertoires in COVID-19. This table comes from immunoSEQ multiplex PCR, and its TCRdb copy is limited to in-frame clones, with some not included. The table lists approximately 270,000 clones, 80% to 90% of them singletons. Input material: PBMCs or T cells enriched from blood (not recorded which). These receptors came from a woman between 50 and 59 years old who had recovered from COVID-19. The CDR3 runs from the conserved cysteine through the conserved F or W. A D gene is named only where the DNA matches it firmly. Clone sizes are given selectively: once, few, many, or a class where the clone is expanded.

TRBV7-3	TRBD1	-	TRBJ2-2	CASRTGTGGFGELFF	TGTGCCAGCAGGACCGGGACAGGGGGTTTCGGGGAGCTGTTTTTT
TRBV7-8	TRBD1	-	TRBJ1-2	CASSHSRTGLNYGYTF	TGTGCCAGCAGCCACTCTCGGACAGGGCTTAACTATGGCTACACCTTC
TRBV14	-	-	TRBJ2-1	CASSPGLSSYNEQFF	TGTGCCAGCAGCCCCGGACTTAGCTCCTACAATGAGCAGTTCTTC
TRBV9	TRBD1	-	TRBJ1-3	CASSQTGRRAGNTIYF	TGTGCCAGCAGCCAGACAGGGCGCAGAGCTGGAAACACCATATATTTT
TRBV27	TRBD1	-	TRBJ1-2	CASSPNRGLDYGYTF	TGTGCCAGCAGTCCCAACAGGGGGCTTGACTATGGCTACACCTTC
TRBV5-1	TRBD2	-	TRBJ2-7	CASSYTGTSGLEQYF	TGCGCCAGCAGCTATACCGGGACTAGCGGTCTTGAGCAGTACTTC
TRBV5-6	TRBD1	-	TRBJ2-7	CASSSTGGGYEQYF	TGTGCCAGCAGCTCGACAGGGGGAGGGTACGAGCAGTACTTC
TRBV10-3	-	-	TRBJ1-2	CATRLEAYAAYGYTF	TGTGCCACCCGGTTAGAGGCCTACGCGGCCTATGGCTACACCTTC
TRBV5-1	-	-	TRBJ1-1	CASSLEGSQMNTEAFF	TGCGCCAGCAGCTTGGAGGGGTCCCAAATGAACACTGAAGCTTTCTTT
TRBV6-6	TRBD1	few	TRBJ1-5	CASSHVYLTGDSNQPQHF	TGTGCCAGCAGTCACGTATACTTGACAGGGGATAGCAATCAGCCCCAGCATTTT
TRBV19	-	-	TRBJ2-5	CASSRTVQETQYF	TGTGCCAGTAGTCGGACAGTTCAAGAGACCCAGTACTTC
TRBV7-9	TRBD2	-	TRBJ2-1	CASSLDASGIDEQFF	TGTGCCAGCAGCTTAGACGCTAGCGGGATAGATGAGCAGTTCTTC
TRBV15	-	-	TRBJ1-2	CATSPGGVGYGYTF	TGTGCCACCAGCCCCGGGGGGGTCGGTTATGGCTACACCTTC
TRBV5-8	TRBD1	-	TRBJ1-3	CASSLKGAGFGNTIYF	TGTGCCAGCAGCTTGAAGGGGGCCGGCTTTGGAAACACCATATATTTT
TRBV7-9	TRBD2	-	TRBJ2-1	CASSYSGGSSYNEQFF	TGTGCCAGCAGCTACTCGGGGGGGAGCTCCTACAATGAGCAGTTCTTC
TRBV7-2	-	-	TRBJ1-3	CASRRQLGNTIYF	TGTGCCAGCAGGAGACAGCTTGGAAACACCATATATTTT
TRBV21-1	-	-	TRBJ2-7	CASSHPTTGGLVRYEQYF	TGTGCCAGCAGCCACCCAACGACAGGGGGCCTGGTACGCTACGAGCAGTACTTC
TRBV28	-	-	TRBJ1-2	CASSINYGYTF	TGTGCCAGCAGCATTAACTATGGCTACACCTTC
TRBV5-1	-	-	TRBJ1-2	CASSPPSGVDGYTF	TGCGCCAGCAGCCCCCCATCGGGGGTTGATGGCTACACCTTC
TRBV27	TRBD1	many	TRBJ2-2	CASSPLGTASGELFF	TGTGCCAGCTCACCTCTCGGGACAGCATCCGGGGAGCTGTTTTTT